Listed below are T cell receptor beta chains from one sample, sequenced in a study of graft-versus-host responses after intestinal transplantation. Assay: immunoSEQ multiplex PCR; the TCRdb copy retains only in-frame clones and omits some. In the table there are around 18,000 clones, 82% of which are singletons. The sequences come from ileum tissue, collected 17 days after transplant. Receptors were obtained from a human patient who received an intestinal transplant, so some T cells may come from the graft donor. Each CDR3 is given with its conserved first and last residue. The D gene is left open where the match is weak. Part of the rows lack a size; the others show once, few, many or a class for expanded clones.

j_gene: TRBJ1-1
d_gene: -
len: 13
abundance: -
v_gene: TRBV28
CDR3nt: TGTGCCAGCATCAGGGGAGAGGACACTGAAGCTTTCTTT
CDR3aa: CASIRGEDTEAFF

j_gene: TRBJ2-4
d_gene: TRBD1
len: 15
abundance: -
v_gene: TRBV4-1
CDR3nt: TGCGCCAGCAGCCAATCTTCTGGGACAGTAAACATTCAGTACTTC
CDR3aa: CASSQSSGTVNIQYF

j_gene: TRBJ2-4
d_gene: TRBD2
len: 17
abundance: -
v_gene: TRBV19
CDR3nt: TGTGCCAGTAGTTCATTTAGCGGGAGGAGGGTCAAAAACATTCAGTACTTC
CDR3aa: CASSSFSGRRVKNIQYF

j_gene: TRBJ1-2
d_gene: -
len: 14
abundance: -
v_gene: TRBV11-2
CDR3nt: TGTGCCAGCAGCTTAGTGGTGGCGTTAAATGGCTACACCTTC
CDR3aa: CASSLVVALNGYTF

j_gene: TRBJ2-7
d_gene: -
len: 12
abundance: -
v_gene: TRBV7-9
CDR3nt: TGTGCCAGCAGCTTTTTCTGGGACGAGCAGTACTTC
CDR3aa: CASSFFWDEQYF

j_gene: TRBJ1-1
d_gene: -
len: 13
abundance: -
v_gene: TRBV28
CDR3nt: TGTGCCAGCAGTTTATACCGATACGCTGAAGCTTTCTTT
CDR3aa: CASSLYRYAEAFF

j_gene: TRBJ1-1
d_gene: -
len: 14
abundance: -
v_gene: TRBV7-9
CDR3nt: TGTGCCAGCAGCTTTCCCTTAGTTAGCCCTGAAGCTTTCTTT
CDR3aa: CASSFPLVSPEAFF

j_gene: TRBJ1-1
d_gene: -
len: 14
abundance: -
v_gene: TRBV6-5
CDR3nt: TGTGCCAGCATCGGGTTCGAAGGGACCACTGAAGCTTTCTTT
CDR3aa: CASIGFEGTTEAFF

j_gene: TRBJ2-2
d_gene: TRBD2
len: 19
abundance: -
v_gene: TRBV4-2
CDR3nt: TGTGCCAGCAGCCAGATGAGACTAGCGGGACCCGCGAACACCGGGGAGCTGTTTTTT
CDR3aa: CASSQMRLAGPANTGELFF

j_gene: TRBJ1-5
d_gene: TRBD1
len: 17
abundance: -
v_gene: TRBV19
CDR3nt: TGTGCCAGTAGTATCGGGATCCCGGGGGGACAGAATCAGCCCCAGCATTTT
CDR3aa: CASSIGIPGGQNQPQHF

j_gene: TRBJ1-1
d_gene: TRBD1
len: 15
abundance: few
v_gene: TRBV18
CDR3nt: TGTGCCAGCTCACCTCCGGACAGGCTGAACACTGAAGCTTTCTTT
CDR3aa: CASSPPDRLNTEAFF

j_gene: TRBJ1-1
d_gene: -
len: 13
abundance: -
v_gene: TRBV11-2
CDR3nt: TGTGCCAGCAGCTCTATAAGGAACACTGAAGCTTTCTTT
CDR3aa: CASSSIRNTEAFF

j_gene: TRBJ2-7
d_gene: -
len: 14
abundance: -
v_gene: TRBV28
CDR3nt: TGTGCCAGCAGTTTATTGGTACAGGCCTACGAGCAGTACTTC
CDR3aa: CASSLLVQAYEQYF